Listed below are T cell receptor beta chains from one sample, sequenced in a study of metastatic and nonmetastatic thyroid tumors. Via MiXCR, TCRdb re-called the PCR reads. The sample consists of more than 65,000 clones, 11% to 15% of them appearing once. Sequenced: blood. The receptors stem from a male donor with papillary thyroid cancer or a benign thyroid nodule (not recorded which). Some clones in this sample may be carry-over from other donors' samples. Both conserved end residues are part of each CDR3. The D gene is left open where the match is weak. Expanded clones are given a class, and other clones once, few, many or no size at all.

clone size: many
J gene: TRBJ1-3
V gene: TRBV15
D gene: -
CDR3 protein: CATEDETVSSGNTIYF
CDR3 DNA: TGTGCCACGGAAGACGAGACAGTCAGCTCTGGAAACACCATATATTTT

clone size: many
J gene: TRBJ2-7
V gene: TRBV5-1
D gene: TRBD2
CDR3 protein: CASRGGLAVSYEQYF
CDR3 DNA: TGCGCCAGCAGAGGTGGACTAGCGGTTTCCTACGAGCAGTACTTC

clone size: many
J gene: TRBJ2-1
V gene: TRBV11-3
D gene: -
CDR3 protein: CASSSYRGDEQFF
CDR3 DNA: TGTGCCAGCAGCTCTTACAGAGGGGATGAGCAGTTCTTC

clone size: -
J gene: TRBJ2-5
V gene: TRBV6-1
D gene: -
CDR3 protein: CASSATDYRGTQETQYF
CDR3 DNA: TGTGCCAGCAGTGCGACCGACTATCGGGGGACGCAAGAGACCCAGTACTTT

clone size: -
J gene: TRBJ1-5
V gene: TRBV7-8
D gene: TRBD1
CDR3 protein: CASSRTGARNQPQHF
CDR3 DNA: TGTGCCAGCAGCCGGACAGGGGCTCGCAATCAGCCCCAGCATTTT

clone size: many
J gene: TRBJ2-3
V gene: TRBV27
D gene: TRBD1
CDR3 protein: CASSLSGDRNTDTQYF
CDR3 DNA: TGTGCCAGCAGTTTATCGGGGGACAGGAACACAGATACGCAGTATTTT

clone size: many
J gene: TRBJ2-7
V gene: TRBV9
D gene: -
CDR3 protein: CASSASGDQYEQYF
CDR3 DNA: TGTGCCAGCAGCGCTTCGGGAGACCAGTACGAGCAGTACTTC

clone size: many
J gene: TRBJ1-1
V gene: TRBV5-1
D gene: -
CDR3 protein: CASSFGGTFEAFF
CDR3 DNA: TGCGCCAGCAGCTTTGGGGGAACCTTTGAAGCTTTCTTT

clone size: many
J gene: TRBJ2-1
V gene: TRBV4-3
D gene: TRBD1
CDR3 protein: CASSPGTDYNEQFF
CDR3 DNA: TGCGCCAGCAGCCCCGGGACAGACTACAATGAGCAGTTCTTC

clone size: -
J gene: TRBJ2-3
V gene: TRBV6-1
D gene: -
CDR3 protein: CASTLRGPISADTQYF
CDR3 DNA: TGTGCCAGCACCTTACGTGGCCCGATTAGCGCAGATACGCAGTATTTT

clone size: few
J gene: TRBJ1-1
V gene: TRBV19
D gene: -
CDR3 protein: CASSGLIHTEAFF
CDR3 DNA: TGTGCCAGTAGTGGGCTGATCCACACTGAAGCTTTCTTT

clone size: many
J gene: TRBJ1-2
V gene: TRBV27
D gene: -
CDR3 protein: CASSSSGLPNYGYTF
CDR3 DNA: TGTGCCAGCAGTTCCTCAGGACTACCTAACTATGGCTACACCTTC

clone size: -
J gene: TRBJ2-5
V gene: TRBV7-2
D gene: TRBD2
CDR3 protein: CASSVLAGVRREAQYF
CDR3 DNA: TGTGCCAGCAGCGTCCTAGCGGGAGTGCGGAGAGAGGCCCAGTACTTC

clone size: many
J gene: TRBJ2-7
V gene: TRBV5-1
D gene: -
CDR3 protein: CASSFGLEGFYEQYF
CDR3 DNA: TGCGCCAGCAGCTTCGGCCTAGAGGGTTTCTACGAGCAGTACTTC

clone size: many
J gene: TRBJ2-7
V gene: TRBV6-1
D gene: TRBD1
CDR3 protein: CASSPTGSEQYF
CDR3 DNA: TGTGCCAGCAGTCCGACAGGGAGCGAGCAGTACTTC

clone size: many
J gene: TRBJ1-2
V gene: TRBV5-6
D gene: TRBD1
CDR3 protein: CASSLGAQGTNYGYTF
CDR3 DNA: TGTGCCAGCAGCTTGGGGGCACAGGGGACTAACTATGGCTACACCTTC

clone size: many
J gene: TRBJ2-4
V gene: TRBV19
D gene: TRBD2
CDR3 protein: CASSIDPGGAKNIQYF
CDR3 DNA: TGTGCCAGTAGTATAGACCCGGGGGGAGCCAAAAACATTCAGTACTTC

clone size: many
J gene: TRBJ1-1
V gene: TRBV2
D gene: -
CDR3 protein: CARRASTEAFF
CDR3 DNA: TGTGCCCGACGGGCGAGCACTGAAGCTTTCTTT

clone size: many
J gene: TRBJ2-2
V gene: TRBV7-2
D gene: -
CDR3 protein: CASNLLMVGELFF
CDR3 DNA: TGTGCCAGCAACCTTCTTATGGTCGGGGAGCTGTTTTTT

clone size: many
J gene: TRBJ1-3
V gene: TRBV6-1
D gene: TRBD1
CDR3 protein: CASRTDRDGNTIYF
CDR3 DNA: TGTGCCAGCAGAACGGACAGGGATGGAAACACCATATATTTT

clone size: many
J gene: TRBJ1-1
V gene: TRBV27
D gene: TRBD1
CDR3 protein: CASSRSGTGDTEALF
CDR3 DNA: TGTGCCAGCAGTAGATCCGGGACAGGGGACACTGAAGCTCTCTTT

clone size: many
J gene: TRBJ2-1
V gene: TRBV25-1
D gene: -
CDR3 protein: CASSAGGGSYNEQFF
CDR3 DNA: TGTGCCAGCAGTGCCGGGGGCGGGTCCTACAATGAGCAGTTCTTC

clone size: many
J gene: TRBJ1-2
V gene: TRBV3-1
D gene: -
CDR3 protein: CASSQTRHDGYTF
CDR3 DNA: TGTGCCAGCAGCCAAACTCGACACGATGGCTACACCTTC

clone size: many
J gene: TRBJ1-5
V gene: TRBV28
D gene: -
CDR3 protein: CASSLVGGAASGQPQHF
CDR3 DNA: TGTGCCAGCAGTTTAGTTGGAGGGGCCGCATCAGGTCAGCCCCAGCATTTT

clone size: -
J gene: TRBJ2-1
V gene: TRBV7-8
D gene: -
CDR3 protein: CSSILGNPNEQFF
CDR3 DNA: TGTTCCAGCATCTTAGGAAACCCCAATGAGCAGTTCTTC

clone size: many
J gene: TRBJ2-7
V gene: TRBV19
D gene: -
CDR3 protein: CASSTRNRYYEQYF
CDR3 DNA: TGTGCCAGTAGTACCAGGAATAGGTACTACGAGCAGTACTTC

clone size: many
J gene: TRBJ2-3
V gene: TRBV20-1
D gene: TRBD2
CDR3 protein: CSARDLSREGPGGIDTQYF
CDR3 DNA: TGCAGTGCTAGAGATCTGTCGCGGGAGGGCCCGGGGGGGATAGATACGCAGTATTTT

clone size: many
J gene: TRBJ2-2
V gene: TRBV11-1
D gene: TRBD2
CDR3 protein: CASSPTLLAGGQNTGELFF
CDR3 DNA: TGTGCCAGCAGCCCCACCTTACTAGCGGGAGGACAGAACACCGGGGAGCTGTTTTTT

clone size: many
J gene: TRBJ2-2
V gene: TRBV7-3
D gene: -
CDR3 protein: CASSLNLGAGELFF
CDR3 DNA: TGTGCCAGCAGCTTAAACCTCGGTGCCGGGGAGCTGTTTTTT

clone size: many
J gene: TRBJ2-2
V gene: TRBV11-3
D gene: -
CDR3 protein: CASSLLGNTGELFF
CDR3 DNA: TGTGCCAGCAGCCTCCTCGGGAACACCGGGGAGCTGTTTTTT

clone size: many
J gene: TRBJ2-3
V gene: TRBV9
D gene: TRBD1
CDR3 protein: CASSVALDRGTDTQYF
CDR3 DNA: TGTGCCAGCAGCGTAGCTTTAGACAGGGGCACAGATACGCAGTATTTT

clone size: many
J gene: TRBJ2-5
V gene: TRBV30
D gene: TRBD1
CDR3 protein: CAWSVLVDRDQETQYF
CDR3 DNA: TGTGCCTGGAGTGTACTCGTAGACAGGGACCAAGAGACCCAGTACTTC

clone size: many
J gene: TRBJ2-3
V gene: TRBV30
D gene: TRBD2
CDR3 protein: CAWSALVGLAADTQYF
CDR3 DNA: TGTGCCTGGAGTGCCCTGGTGGGACTAGCAGCGGATACGCAGTATTTT

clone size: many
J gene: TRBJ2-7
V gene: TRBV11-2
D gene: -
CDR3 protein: CASSSREREQYF
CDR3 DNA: TGTGCCAGCAGCTCCAGGGAGCGCGAGCAGTACTTC

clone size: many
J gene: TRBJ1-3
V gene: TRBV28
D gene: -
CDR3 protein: CASTQGGSSGNTIYF
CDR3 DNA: TGTGCCAGCACCCAAGGCGGGAGCTCTGGAAACACCATATATTTT

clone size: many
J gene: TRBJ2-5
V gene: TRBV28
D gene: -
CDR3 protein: CASSSFWSGSLETQYF
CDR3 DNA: TGTGCCAGCAGTTCCTTCTGGAGCGGCTCTTTAGAGACCCAGTACTTC

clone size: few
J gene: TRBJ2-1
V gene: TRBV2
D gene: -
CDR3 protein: CASSRTEYNYQFF
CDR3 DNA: TGTGCCAGCAGCCGCACAGAGTACAATTATCAGTTCTTC

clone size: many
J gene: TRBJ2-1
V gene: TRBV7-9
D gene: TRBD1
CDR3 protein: CASTPGGVEQFF
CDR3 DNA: TGTGCCAGCACCCCAGGGGGAGTTGAGCAGTTCTTC

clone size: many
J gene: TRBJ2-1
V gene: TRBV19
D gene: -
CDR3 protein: CASSLRTNEQFF
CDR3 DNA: TGTGCCAGTAGTCTTCGGACTAATGAGCAGTTCTTC

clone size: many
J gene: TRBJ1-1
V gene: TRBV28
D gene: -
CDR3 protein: CASSLSQGRVAFF
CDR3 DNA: TGTGCCAGCAGTCTCTCCCAGGGGAGGGTAGCTTTCTTT

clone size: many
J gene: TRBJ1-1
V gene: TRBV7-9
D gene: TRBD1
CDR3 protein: CASRYRQGGEAFF
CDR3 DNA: TGTGCCAGCCGCTATAGACAGGGGGGAGAAGCTTTCTTT

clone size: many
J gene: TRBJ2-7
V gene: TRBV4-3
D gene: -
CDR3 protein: CASSQDFPSSYEQYF
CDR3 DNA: TGCGCCAGCAGCCAAGATTTTCCGAGCTCCTACGAGCAGTACTTC

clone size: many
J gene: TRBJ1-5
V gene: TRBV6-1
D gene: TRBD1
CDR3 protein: CASSSTGVLNQPQHF
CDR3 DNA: TGTGCCAGCAGCTCTACAGGGGTCCTCAATCAGCCCCAGCATTTT

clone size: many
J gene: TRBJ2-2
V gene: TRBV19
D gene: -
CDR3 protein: CASSIGYGELFF
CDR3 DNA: TGTGCCAGTAGTATCGGCTACGGGGAGCTGTTTTTT

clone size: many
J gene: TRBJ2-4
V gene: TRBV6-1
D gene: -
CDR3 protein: CASSGQLIAKNIQYF
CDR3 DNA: TGTGCCAGCAGTGGACAGTTGATAGCCAAAAACATTCAGTACTTC

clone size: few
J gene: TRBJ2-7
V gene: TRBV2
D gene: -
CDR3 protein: CASRDTSYEQYF
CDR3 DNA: TGTGCCAGCCGGGACACCTCCTACGAGCAGTACTTC

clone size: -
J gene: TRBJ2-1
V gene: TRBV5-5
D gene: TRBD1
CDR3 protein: CASSLDRGRRNEQFF
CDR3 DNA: TGTGCCAGCAGCTTGGACAGGGGGCGGCGAAATGAGCAGTTCTTC

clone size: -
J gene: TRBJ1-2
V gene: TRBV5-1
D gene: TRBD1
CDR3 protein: CASSLGGGAHGYTF
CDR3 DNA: TGCGCCAGCAGCTTGGGAGGGGGCGCACACGGCTACACCTTC

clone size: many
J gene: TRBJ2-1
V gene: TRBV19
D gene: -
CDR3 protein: CASSLSVQEPRFF
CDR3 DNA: TGTGCCAGTAGTCTAAGCGTGCAGGAGCCCAGGTTCTTC

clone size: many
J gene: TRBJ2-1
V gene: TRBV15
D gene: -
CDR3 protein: CATSRVPSGKRTEQFF
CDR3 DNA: TGTGCCACCAGCAGAGTTCCTAGTGGGAAGAGGACCGAGCAGTTCTTC

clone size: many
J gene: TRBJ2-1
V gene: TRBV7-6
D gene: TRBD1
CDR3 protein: CASSHWTGRNEQFF
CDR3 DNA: TGTGCCAGCAGCCATTGGACAGGGAGGAATGAGCAGTTCTTC

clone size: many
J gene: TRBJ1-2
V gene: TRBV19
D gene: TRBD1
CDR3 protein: CASGTDRGDYGYTF
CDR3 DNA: TGTGCCAGTGGCACCGACAGGGGGGACTATGGCTACACCTTC

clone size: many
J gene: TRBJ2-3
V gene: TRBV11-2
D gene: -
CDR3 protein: CASSPGVADTQYF
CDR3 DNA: TGTGCCAGCAGCCCAGGGGTAGCAGATACGCAGTATTTT

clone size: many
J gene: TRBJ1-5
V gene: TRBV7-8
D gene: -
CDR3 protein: CASSLSDGGIGSNQPQHF
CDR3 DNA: TGTGCCAGCAGCTTATCCGATGGGGGGATTGGGAGCAATCAGCCCCAGCATTTT

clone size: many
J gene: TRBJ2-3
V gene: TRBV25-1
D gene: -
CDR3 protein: CASSDGGSTDTQYF
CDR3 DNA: TGTGCCAGCAGTGACGGGGGTTCCACAGATACGCAGTATTTT

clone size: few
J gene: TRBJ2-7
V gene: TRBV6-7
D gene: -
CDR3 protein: CASSYHCVRGRYEQYF
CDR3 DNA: TGTGCCAGCAGTTACCACTGTGTCAGGGGGAGGTACGAGCAGTACTTC

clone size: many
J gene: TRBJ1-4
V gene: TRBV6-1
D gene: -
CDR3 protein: CASPRGRANEKLFF
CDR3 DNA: TGTGCCAGCCCGAGGGGAAGGGCTAATGAAAAACTGTTTTTT